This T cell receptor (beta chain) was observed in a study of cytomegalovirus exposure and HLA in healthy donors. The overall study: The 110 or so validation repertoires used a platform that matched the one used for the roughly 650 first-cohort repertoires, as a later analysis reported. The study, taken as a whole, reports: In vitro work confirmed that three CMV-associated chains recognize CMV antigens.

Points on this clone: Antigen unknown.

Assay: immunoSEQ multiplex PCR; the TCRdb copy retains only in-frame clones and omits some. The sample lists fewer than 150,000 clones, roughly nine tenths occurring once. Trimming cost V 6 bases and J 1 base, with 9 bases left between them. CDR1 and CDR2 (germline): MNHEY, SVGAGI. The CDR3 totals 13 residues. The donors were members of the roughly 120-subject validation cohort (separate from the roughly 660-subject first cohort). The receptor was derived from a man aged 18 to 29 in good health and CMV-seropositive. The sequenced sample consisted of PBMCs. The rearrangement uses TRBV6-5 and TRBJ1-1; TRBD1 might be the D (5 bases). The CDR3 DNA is TGTGCCAGCAGCCCTAGGGGGAACACTGAAGCTTTCTTT. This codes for CASSPRGNTEAFF.